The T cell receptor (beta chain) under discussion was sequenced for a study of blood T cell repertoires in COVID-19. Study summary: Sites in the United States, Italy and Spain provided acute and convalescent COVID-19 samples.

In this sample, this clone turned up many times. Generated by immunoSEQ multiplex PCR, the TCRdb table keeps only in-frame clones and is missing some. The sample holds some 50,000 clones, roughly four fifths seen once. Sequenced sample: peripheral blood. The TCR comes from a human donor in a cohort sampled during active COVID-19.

The CDR3 protein is CASREQGARLAYTF. The CDR3 DNA follows: TGTGCCAGTAGAGAACAGGGAGCGAGGCTAGCCTACACCTTC. The J gene is TRBJ1-2, the V gene TRBV19; a possible D gene is TRBD1 (6 bases). The CDR3 has 14 amino acids. Germline lookup yields CDR1 LNHDA and CDR2 SQIVND (reference sequence). V was trimmed by 6 bases and J by 10 bases, leaving 21 bases between them.